This is a list of T cell receptor beta chains from one sample in a study of response to subunit inactivated influenza vaccine. Using its own MiXCR run on the RT-PCR reads, TCRdb lists one record per CDR3 protein. Seen here are hundreds of thousands of distinct CDR3 sequences, 6.5% to 8% observed once, and the top ten hold under 15%. The sequences come from PBMCs from blood, collected about 24 months after vaccination. These receptors all come from a man aged 50 to 69 who received an inactivated influenza vaccine. CDR3s include the opening cysteine and the closing phenylalanine or tryptophan. Fields, in order: J gene, D gene, clone size, V gene, CDR3 protein, CDR3 DNA. D genes are given only for firm matches. Not every row has a clone size; where given, it reads once, few, many or a size class.

TRBJ1-1 - - TRBV20-1 CSAASTNTEAFF TGCAGTGCTGCCTCCACGAACACTGAAGCTTTCTTT
TRBJ2-1 TRBD2 many TRBV9 CASSPGRDELRQFF TGTGCCAGCAGCCCCGGGAGGGACGAGCTTCGTCAGTTCTTC
TRBJ1-2 - many TRBV4-1 CASSQEPDWSYGYTF TGCGCCAGCAGCCAAGAGCCGGACTGGTCCTATGGCTACACCTTC
TRBJ2-7 TRBD2 many TRBV20-1 CSATPGLAGVIEQYF TGCAGTGCTACCCCGGGACTAGCGGGAGTGATCGAGCAGTACTTC
TRBJ2-7 - few TRBV20-1 CSARDGSLAYEQYF TGCAGTGCTAGAGACGGGTCCCTAGCTTACGAGCAGTACTTC
TRBJ2-2 TRBD1 many TRBV28 CASSTLSGTGTRSPGELFF TGTGCCAGCAGTACCCTGTCCGGGACAGGGACAAGATCTCCCGGGGAGCTGTTTTTT
TRBJ1-5 TRBD1 few TRBV7-2 CASSQGQTNQPQHF TGTGCCAGCAGTCAGGGACAGACTAATCAGCCCCAGCATTTT
TRBJ1-1 - few TRBV10-1 CASPINRVEAFF TGCGCCAGCCCGATTAACAGGGTTGAAGCTTTCTTT
TRBJ2-1 - many TRBV24-1 CATSDPWSSYNEQFF TGTGCCACCAGTGACCCGTGGAGCTCCTACAATGAGCAGTTCTTC
TRBJ1-1 TRBD1 - TRBV19 CASSTTGMNTEAFF TGTGCCAGTAGTACGACAGGGATGAACACTGAAGCTTTCTTT
TRBJ2-7 TRBD1 few TRBV7-2 CASSLGTASEQYF TGTGCCAGCAGCTTGGGGACAGCCTCTGAGCAGTACTTC
TRBJ2-2 - few TRBV7-8 CASSLEAAVGELFF TGTGCCAGCAGCTTAGAGGCAGCAGTAGGGGAGCTGTTTTTT
TRBJ1-2 - many TRBV5-1 CASRLSGLPHGYTF TGCGCCAGCAGACTGTCGGGGCTACCCCATGGCTACACCTTC
TRBJ2-1 TRBD2 - TRBV20-1 CSARDPSGGNNEQFF TGCAGTGCTAGAGACCCTAGCGGGGGGAACAATGAGCAGTTCTTC
TRBJ2-7 - few TRBV29-1 CSAIRDFNYEQYF TGCAGCGCTATCCGGGACTTCAACTACGAGCAGTACTTC
TRBJ2-1 TRBD2 many TRBV20-1 CSARDRLAIYNEQFF TGCAGTGCTAGAGATCGACTAGCGATCTACAATGAGCAGTTCTTC
TRBJ1-1 - many TRBV15 CATSASRANTEAFF TGTGCCACCAGCGCGAGTAGGGCGAACACTGAAGCTTTCTTT
TRBJ2-5 TRBD2 - TRBV9 CASSPQYSGHPQETQYF TGTGCCAGCAGCCCTCAGTATAGCGGGCACCCCCAAGAGACCCAGTACTTC
TRBJ2-4 TRBD2 many TRBV7-2 CASSLELAGSIQYF TGTGCCAGCAGCTTAGAACTAGCGGGGTCAATTCAGTACTTC
TRBJ2-1 TRBD2 - TRBV27 CASSLWASGRARPGFF TGTGCCAGCAGTTTATGGGCTAGCGGGAGGGCCCGGCCGGGGTTCTTC
TRBJ1-1 - many TRBV5-1 CASSRVGTEAFF TGCGCCAGCAGCCGTGTCGGGACTGAAGCTTTCTTT
TRBJ1-2 - - TRBV27 CASSYFRGYGYTF TGTGCCAGCAGTTACTTCAGGGGATATGGCTACACCTTC
TRBJ2-1 - - TRBV7-9 CASSSDGYYNEQFF TGTGCCAGCAGCTCGGACGGATACTACAATGAGCAGTTCTTC
TRBJ2-2 - - TRBV13 CASSLNLRGGELFF TGTGCCAGCAGCTTGAATCTCCGGGGCGGGGAGCTGTTTTTT
TRBJ2-2 TRBD1 few TRBV7-2 CASSAQTGGHGELFF TGTGCCAGCAGCGCACAAACAGGGGGCCACGGGGAGCTGTTTTTT
TRBJ2-3 - many TRBV20-1 CSAIGQAGTDTQYF TGCAGTGCTATTGGTCAAGCCGGCACAGATACGCAGTATTTT
TRBJ2-4 - few TRBV20-1 CSARVSGKAIQYF TGCAGTGCTAGAGTATCAGGGAAGGCCATTCAGTACTTC
TRBJ2-3 TRBD1 few TRBV5-1 CASSLVGTGADTQYF TGCGCCAGCAGCTTGGTTGGGACAGGGGCGGATACGCAGTATTTT
TRBJ2-2 TRBD1 - TRBV29-1 CSVEDARQGNTGELFF TGCAGCGTTGAAGATGCACGACAGGGTAACACCGGGGAGCTGTTTTTT
TRBJ1-1 - - TRBV2 CASRADTLVNTEAFF TGTGCCAGCAGAGCTGACACCCTTGTGAACACTGAAGCTTTCTTT
TRBJ1-1 - few TRBV28 CASRQSTALTEAFF TGTGCCAGCAGACAATCAACCGCTTTAACTGAAGCTTTCTTT
TRBJ1-6 - few TRBV6-1 CASTYTWGSNSPLHF TGTGCCAGTACGTACACGTGGGGTAGTAATTCACCCCTCCACTTT
TRBJ1-3 - many TRBV28 CASCGFSDTIYF TGTGCCAGCTGCGGTTTTAGCGACACCATATATTTT
TRBJ1-5 - - TRBV7-2 CASAFLGESNQPQHF TGTGCCAGCGCTTTTTTAGGGGAAAGCAATCAGCCCCAGCATTTT
TRBJ1-3 - - TRBV20-1 CSVWEPNGNTIYF TGCAGTGTCTGGGAGCCAAATGGAAACACCATATATTTT
TRBJ2-5 - - TRBV18 CASSPPRGHPQETQYF TGTGCCAGCTCACCCCCTAGGGGACACCCACAAGAGACCCAGTACTTC
TRBJ2-5 - few TRBV12-5 CASGPREETQYF TGTGCTAGTGGCCCCAGGGAAGAGACCCAGTACTTC
TRBJ1-5 - - TRBV6-1 CPSSRDGFNNQPQHF TGTCCCAGCAGTCGAGACGGATTTAATAATCAGCCCCAGCATTTT
TRBJ2-3 - few TRBV20-1 CSASGGNTDTQYF TGCAGTGCTAGTGGCGGGAACACAGATACGCAGTATTTT
TRBJ1-1 - - TRBV7-2 CASSLAGMSEAFF TGTGCCAGCAGCTTAGCAGGGATGAGTGAAGCTTTCTTT
TRBJ1-1 TRBD1 few TRBV5-6 CASSLAGQGLNTEAFF TGTGCCAGCAGCTTGGCCGGACAGGGACTGAACACTGAAGCTTTCTTT
TRBJ2-1 TRBD2 many TRBV28 CASSNPSGNSYNEQFF TGTGCCAGCAGTAACCCTAGCGGGAACTCCTACAATGAGCAGTTCTTC
TRBJ1-1 - - TRBV6-6 CASSYLDGVEAFF TGTGCCAGCAGTTACCTTGACGGGGTTGAAGCTTTCTTT
TRBJ1-4 - many TRBV4-2 CASSQKDGTGNEKLFF TGTGCCAGCAGCCAGAAAGACGGGACGGGTAATGAAAAACTGTTTTTT
TRBJ2-2 - few TRBV29-1 CSVQGLYTGELFF TGCAGCGTTCAGGGACTGTACACCGGGGAGCTGTTTTTT
TRBJ2-1 - - TRBV9 CASSLYSSNEQFF TGTGCCAGCAGCTTGTATTCCAGCAATGAGCAGTTCTTC
TRBJ2-7 TRBD2 - TRBV6-5 CASSYSITGGEQYF TGTGCCAGCAGTTACTCTATAACGGGAGGTGAGCAGTACTTC
TRBJ2-7 TRBD2 many TRBV7-2 CASSPRTSGDRYEQYF TGTGCCAGCAGCCCTAGGACTAGCGGAGACAGATACGAGCAGTACTTC
TRBJ2-5 TRBD2 few TRBV25-1 CASSEQRGNQETQYF TGTGCCAGCAGTGAGCAGCGGGGTAACCAAGAGACCCAGTACTTC
TRBJ2-2 - - TRBV4-3 CASSHPSGGNTGELFF TGCGCCAGCAGCCACCCGAGCGGTGGGAACACCGGGGAGCTGTTTTTT
TRBJ1-1 - few TRBV18 CASSAQGWEAFF TGTGCCAGCTCAGCCCAGGGTTGGGAAGCTTTCTTT